Listed here are 24 T cell receptor beta chains from one sample, sequenced in a study of circulating CD8 cells and anti-PD-1 response in melanoma. Using around 14 ng of total RNA, TCR libraries were made with the QIAseq Immune Repertoire TCR panel. TCRdb passed the reads through MiXCR, listing each CDR3 protein once. The sample contains almost 200 distinct CDR3 sequences, about 31% of which appear only once. From live CD3+CD8+TCRalphabeta+ cells, four PD-1 and/or TIGIT subsets were sorted. The material was CD8+ T cells from PBMCs, obtained at baseline or after one month of anti-PD-1 therapy (not recorded which). The receptors derive from a human donor with melanoma.

By share, this clonotype ranks as large. The chain carries TRBV27 and TRBJ2-1; D unclear. CDR1 is MNHEY and CDR2 is SMNVEV in the germline V gene (reference sequence). V lost 4 bases to trimming and J lost 3 bases, with 10 bases between them. This CDR3 contains 14 residues. The CDR3 reads CASSSDANYNEQFF. Here the CDR3 DNA reads TGTGCCAGCAGTTCAGATGCGAACTACAATGAGCAGTTCTTC.

This clonotype ranks as large. This chain connects TRBV28 to TRBJ2-3, with a weak D call TRBD2 (6 bases). The CDR3 consists of 14 residues. The germline V and J ends were trimmed by 3 bases and 1 base, with 8 bases remaining between them. Per germline, CDR1 MDHEN and CDR2 SYDVKM. This chain's CDR3 is CASSLSSGTDTQYF. The CDR3 region has the DNA TGTGCCAGCAGTTTGTCTAGCGGCACAGATACGCAGTATTTT.

In its sample, this clonotype ranks as large. The CDR3 nucleotides read TGTGCCAGCAGGGGTAGACTAGCGGGGACCGCTGATCCCTTCACCGGGGAGCTGTTTTTT. This sequence encodes CASRGRLAGTADPFTGELFF. The V call is TRBV2, the J call TRBJ2-2, with 11 bases aligning to TRBD2. J gave up 4 bases and V 6 bases, and 19 bases lay outside the gene matches. The CDR3 sequence is 20 residues long. Per germline, CDR1 SNHLY and CDR2 FYNNEI.

In its sample, this clonotype ranks as large. The V gene is TRBV19, the J gene TRBJ1-1; no definite D call. The CDR3 extends over 16 amino acids. With 1 base removed from V and 0 bases from J, the gap between germline ends came to 12 bases. The germline V gene has CDR1 LNHDA and CDR2 SQIVND (reference sequence). The CDR3 region has the DNA TGTGCCAGTAGTATAGCGGAGGGCTTGGTGAACACTGAAGCTTTCTTT. Translation gives CASSIAEGLVNTEAFF. The full variable domain, in which reference TRBV19 and TRBJ1-1 provide the parts outside the CDR3, is DGGITQSPKYLFRKEGQNVTLSCEQNLNHDAMYWYRQDPGQGLRLIYYSQIVNDFQKGDIAEGYSVSREKKESFPLTVTSAQKNPTAFYLCASSIAEGLVNTEAFFGQGTRLTVV.

This clonotype is large in the sample. At one end the junction does not follow the germline gene, possibly because of a read error. The chain is built from TRBV29-1 and TRBJ2-1; tentatively, D is TRBD2 (5 bases). The CDR3 spans 13 residues. From germline, CDR1 is SQVTM and CDR2 ANQGSEA. CDR3 bases: TGCAGTGTTGAACTAGTTTCCTACAATGAGCAGTTCTTC. Translation gives CSVELVSYNEQFF.

This clonotype was counted a few times. This rearrangement joins TRBV11-2 to TRBJ2-1; D uncertain. The CDR3 sequence is 18 residues long. The germline V gene encodes CDR1 SGHAT and CDR2 FQNNGV. The V end was cut by 3 bases, the J end by 0 bases, with 18 bases between. CDR3 amino acids: CASSFELTGLSSYNEQFF. The CDR3 DNA reads as TGTGCCAGCAGCTTCGAGCTAACGGGCCTTAGCTCCTACAATGAGCAGTTCTTC.

This clonotype is large (0.1 to 1%) in the sample. The chain recombines TRBV29-1 with TRBJ2-1; 10 bases are shared with TRBD2. The CDR3 runs to 15 residues. Germline CDR1 reads SQVTM; CDR2 reads ANQGSEA. V gave up 3 bases and J gave up 8 bases; unmatched junction bases: 10. CDR3 residues: CSVDGTSATPYEQFF. The CDR3 DNA is TGCAGCGTTGACGGGACTAGCGCAACCCCTTATGAGCAGTTCTTC.

The genes are TRBV28 and TRBJ2-1; perhaps TRBD2 as D (6 bases). CDR1 is MDHEN, CDR2 SYDVKM, per germline. The CDR3 covers 15 residues. V was pared by 10 bases and J by 1 base, with 17 bases between. The CDR3 DNA reads as TGTGCCATCGTCTTGAGGGGAGGTTCCTACAATGAGCAGTTCTTC. Translating it yields CAIVLRGGSYNEQFF.

This clonotype is classed as large. The chain uses TRBV28 and TRBJ2-1; 14 nucleotides line up with TRBD2. CDR3 size: 17 residues. Losses at the gene ends were 4 bases for V and 7 bases for J; bases not matched to a gene: 9. Germline V gives CDR1 MDHEN, CDR2 SYDVKM. CDR3 in DNA: TGTGCCAGCAGTTACGGGACTAGCGGGAGATTGAAAAATGAGCAGTTCTTC. This translates into CASSYGTSGRLKNEQFF.

By share, this clonotype ranks as medium-sized. The chain combines TRBV6-2 or TRBV6-3 with TRBJ2-1, with 9 bases identical to TRBD2. Unmatched junction bases numbered 12, after V lost 8 bases and J lost 10 bases. The CDR3 runs to 14 residues. CDR1 is MNHEY and CDR2 is SVGEGT in the germline V gene. The CDR3 reads CASGGNAGGNEQFF. The CDR3 region has the DNA TGTGCCAGCGGAGGGAACGCGGGGGGGAACGAGCAGTTCTTC.

Judged by abundance, this clonotype is large. The rearrangement uses TRBV5-5 and TRBJ2-7, with D uncertain. Germline assignment: CDR1 SGHKS and CDR2 YYEKEE (reference sequence). V dropped 3 bases and J dropped 6 bases, with 13 bases sitting between them. The CDR3 runs to 13 residues. The CDR3: CASSSPLISEQYF. The CDR3 coding sequence is TGTGCCAGCAGCTCCCCCTTAATCAGCGAGCAGTACTTC.

The chain has TRBV28 and TRBJ2-5; D unresolved. The CDR3 runs to 13 residues. CDR1 and CDR2 from the germline V gene are MDHEN and SYDVKM. The V end was cut by 2 bases, the J end by 1 base, with 5 bases between. The CDR3 sequence is CASSLALQETQYF. The DNA of the CDR3 is TGTGCCAGCAGTTTAGCCCTCCAAGAGACCCAGTACTTC.

By its share, this clonotype is large. The chain's CDR3 is CASSFGGLIDGYTF. The CDR3 nucleotides read TGTGCCAGCAGTTTTGGGGGGCTAATCGATGGCTACACCTTC. The chain carries TRBV28 and TRBJ1-2; possible D gene TRBD1, 6 bases. Germline values: CDR1 MDHEN, CDR2 SYDVKM. The CDR3 is 14 residues long. With 3 bases removed from V and 6 bases from J, the gap between germline ends came to 14 bases.

V usage is TRBV28 and J usage is TRBJ2-7; a weak D match, TRBD1 (5 bases). This CDR3 is 14 amino acids long. The V end lost 6 bases, the J end lost 2 bases, and 14 bases lay between the germline ends. The germline V gene encodes CDR1 MDHEN and CDR2 SYDVKM. The CDR3 here is CASRDRLGPYEQYF. The CDR3 DNA reads as TGTGCCAGCAGAGACCGCTTGGGGCCCTACGAGCAGTACTTC. Full variable domain (remainder filled in from reference TRBV28 and TRBJ2-7): DVKVTQSSRYLVKRTGEKVFLECVQDMDHENMFWYRQDPGLGLRLIYFSYDVKMKEKGDIPEGYSVSREKKERFSLILESASTNQTSMYLCASRDRLGPYEQYFGPGTRLTVT.

This clonotype rates as large (0.1 to 1%). This chain links TRBV11-2 with TRBJ2-2, with 8 bases lining up with TRBD2. The J segment lost 7 bases and the V segment lost 3 bases, leaving 7 bases of the junction unmatched. The length of the CDR3 is 15 residues. Germline lookup yields CDR1 SGHAT and CDR2 FQNNGV. The CDR3 protein is CASSFGAGENGELFF. DNA for the CDR3: TGTGCCAGCAGCTTCGGAGCGGGGGAAAACGGGGAGCTGTTTTTT. Full variable domain (remainder filled in from reference TRBV11-2 and TRBJ2-2): EAGVAQSPRYKIIEKRQSVAFWCNPISGHATLYWYQQILGQGPKLLIQFQNNGVVDDSQLPKDRFSAERLKGVDSTLKIQPAKLEDSAVYLCASSFGAGENGELFFGEGSRLTVL.

This clonotype rates as hyperexpanded. One end of the junction varies from germline; a read error may be responsible. The chain joins TRBV2 to TRBJ1-5, with TRBD1 matching over 12 bases. This CDR3 has 15 residues. Germline lookup yields CDR1 SNHLY and CDR2 FYNNEI. CDR3 residues: CASREGTGGFQPQHF. CDR3 nucleotide sequence: TGTGCCAGCAGGGAAGGGACAGGGGGCTTTCAGCCCCAGCATTTT.

This clonotype is termed large. The rearrangement uses TRBV27 and TRBJ2-4; 7 bases align to TRBD1. The CDR3 consists of 17 residues. CDR1 is MNHEY and CDR2 is SMNVEV in the germline V gene (reference sequence). Trimming took 5 bases from V and 0 from J; bases not matched to a gene: 10. The CDR3 nucleotides are TGTGCCAGCAGTGTACGACAGGGCGGGCTAGCCAAAAACATTCAGTACTTC. The encoded protein is CASSVRQGGLAKNIQYF.

The chain joins TRBV2 to TRBJ2-1; no clear D gene. Trimming left V 9 bases short and J 9 bases short, with 9 bases between. The CDR3 spans 10 residues. From germline, CDR1 is SNHLY and CDR2 FYNNEI. Written as DNA, the CDR3 is TGTGCCAGGGGTACGTCTGAGCAGTTCTTC. Residues: CARGTSEQFF.

This clonotype is large (0.1 to 1%) within its sample. The chain joins TRBV4-3 to TRBJ2-3; a possible D gene is TRBD2 (6 bases). V dropped 1 base and J dropped 4 bases, with 15 bases sitting between them. CDR3 length: 16 residues. Germline V CDR1 and CDR2: LGHNA, YSLEER. DNA for the CDR3: TGCGCCAGCAGCCAAGCCTTTCTGACTAGAGCAGATACGCAGTATTTT. The encoded protein is CASSQAFLTRADTQYF.

By sample share, this clonotype is medium-sized (0.01 to 0.1%). The J gene is TRBJ2-7, the V gene TRBV14; the D is unclear. The germline V and J ends were trimmed by 4 bases and 2 bases, with 18 bases remaining between them. Per the germline V gene, CDR1 is SGHDN and CDR2 is FVKESK. This CDR3 contains 16 residues. Here the CDR3 DNA reads TGTGCCAGCAGCCTGCTGGATAAGAAAATAGCCTACGAGCAGTACTTC. As protein: CASSLLDKKIAYEQYF.

The chain couples TRBV20-1 to TRBJ2-7; no reliable D call. V lost 3 bases and J 0 bases, leaving 9 bases between the germline ends. CDR1 is DFQATT and CDR2 is SNEGSKA in the germline V gene (reference sequence). The CDR3 totals 13 residues. The chain's CDR3 is CSARRQTSYEQYF. The CDR3, as DNA: TGCAGTGCTAGGCGCCAGACCTCCTACGAGCAGTACTTC.

The chain has TRBV14 and TRBJ1-1; tentative D call: TRBD1 (6 bases). This CDR3 comprises 14 residues. V shed 3 bases and J shed 5 bases, with 13 bases lying between them. Germline CDR1 SGHDN, CDR2 FVKESK. CDR3 sequence (DNA): TGTGCCAGCAGCCATGTAGGGGGGCTTACTGAAGCTTTCTTT. It yields the protein CASSHVGGLTEAFF.

By share, this clonotype ranks as hyperexpanded. The rearrangement links TRBV28 to TRBJ1-5; D perhaps matches TRBD1 (5 bases). This CDR3 is 15 amino acids long. Trimming took off 2 bases at V and 3 bases at J, with 11 bases between the two ends. Germline loops: CDR1 MDHEN, CDR2 SYDVKM. In DNA, the CDR3 is TGTGCCAGCAGTTTAGTGACAGCGACCAATCAGCCCCAGCATTTT. Translating gives CASSLVTATNQPQHF.

This clonotype is categorized as large. The gene calls are TRBV28 and TRBJ1-5; TRBD1 agrees at 7 bases. The V gene end was trimmed by 6 bases and the J gene end by 0 bases; junction bases not matched to a gene: 5. Germline lookup yields CDR1 MDHEN and CDR2 SYDVKM. The CDR3 runs 15 residues. CDR3: CASSPTGNSNQPQHF. The CDR3 nucleotides are TGTGCCAGCAGCCCGACAGGGAATAGCAATCAGCCCCAGCATTTT. Together with reference TRBV28 and TRBJ1-5, the CDR3 gives the full variable domain: DVKVTQSSRYLVKRTGEKVFLECVQDMDHENMFWYRQDPGLGLRLIYFSYDVKMKEKGDIPEGYSVSREKKERFSLILESASTNQTSMYLCASSPTGNSNQPQHFGDGTRLSIL.